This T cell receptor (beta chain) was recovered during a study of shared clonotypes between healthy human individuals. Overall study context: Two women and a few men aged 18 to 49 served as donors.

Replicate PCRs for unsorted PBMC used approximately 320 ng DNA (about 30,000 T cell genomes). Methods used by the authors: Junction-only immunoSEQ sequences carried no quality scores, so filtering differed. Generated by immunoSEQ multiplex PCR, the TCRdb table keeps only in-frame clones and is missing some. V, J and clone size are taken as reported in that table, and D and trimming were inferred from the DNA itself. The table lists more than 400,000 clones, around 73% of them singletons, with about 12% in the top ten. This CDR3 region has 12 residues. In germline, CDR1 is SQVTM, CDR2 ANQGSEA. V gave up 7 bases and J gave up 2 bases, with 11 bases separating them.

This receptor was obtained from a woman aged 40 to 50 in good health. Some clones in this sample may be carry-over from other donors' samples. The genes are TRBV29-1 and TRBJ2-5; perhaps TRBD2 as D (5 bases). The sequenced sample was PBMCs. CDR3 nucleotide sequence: TGCAGCGCCAGACCGGGACAAGAGACCCAGTACTTC. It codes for CSARPGQETQYF. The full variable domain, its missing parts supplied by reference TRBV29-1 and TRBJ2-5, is SAVISQKPSRDICQRGTSLTIQCQVDSQVTMMFWYRQQPGQSLTLIATANQGSEATYESGFVIDKFPISRPNLTFSTLTVSNMSPEDSSIYLCSARPGQETQYFGPGTRLLVL.